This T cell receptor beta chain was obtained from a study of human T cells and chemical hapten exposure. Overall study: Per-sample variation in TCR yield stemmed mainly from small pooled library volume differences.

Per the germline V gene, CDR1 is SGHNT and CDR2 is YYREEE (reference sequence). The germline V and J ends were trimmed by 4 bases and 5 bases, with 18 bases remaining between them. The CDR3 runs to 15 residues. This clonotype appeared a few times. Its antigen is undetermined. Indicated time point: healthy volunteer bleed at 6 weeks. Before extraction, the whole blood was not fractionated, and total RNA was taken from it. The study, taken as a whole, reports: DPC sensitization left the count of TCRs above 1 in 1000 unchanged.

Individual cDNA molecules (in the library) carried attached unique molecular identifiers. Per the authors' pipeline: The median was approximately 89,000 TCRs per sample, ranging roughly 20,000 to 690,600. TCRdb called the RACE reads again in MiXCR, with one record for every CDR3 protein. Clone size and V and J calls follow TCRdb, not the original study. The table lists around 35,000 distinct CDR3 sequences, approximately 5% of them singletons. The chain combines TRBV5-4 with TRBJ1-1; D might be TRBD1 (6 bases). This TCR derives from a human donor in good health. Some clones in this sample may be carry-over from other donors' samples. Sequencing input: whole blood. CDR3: CASSGGASVGTEAFF. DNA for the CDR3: TGTGCCAGCAGCGGGGGGGCCTCGGTGGGGACTGAAGCTTTCTTT.